The 30 T cell receptor beta chains below were found in one sample sequenced in a study of shared clonotypes between healthy human individuals. TCRdb's copy holds only in-frame clones and misses some; the assay was immunoSEQ multiplex PCR. The sample records roughly 1,800,000 clones, about 95% being singletons. Terminally differentiated effector memory CD45RA+ cells were left out of the naive CD8 fraction, which was CD45RO-negative and positively selected for CCR7. Sequencing was performed on naive CD8+ T cells sorted from blood. The receptors originated from a man between 18 and 35 years old in good health.

The CDR3 loop reads CAWRSNTEAFF. In nucleotides, the CDR3 is TGTGCCTGGAGAAGCAACACTGAAGCTTTCTTT. J is TRBJ1-1 and V is TRBV30; D remains ambiguous. V lost 3 bases and J lost 2, with 4 bases in between. CDR1 and CDR2 from the germline V gene are GTSNPN and SVGIG (reference sequence). This CDR3 is 11 amino acids long.

This rearrangement joins TRBV5-6 to TRBJ1-2; 7 positions agree with TRBD1. V gave up 3 bases and J gave up 4 bases; unmatched junction bases: 6. Germline V lookup: CDR1 SGHDT, CDR2 YYEEEE. The CDR3 spans 14 residues. DNA of the CDR3: TGTGCCAGCAGCTCTATGACAGGGAGCTATGGCTACACCTTC. Translation gives CASSSMTGSYGYTF. The full variable domain, completed using reference TRBV5-6 and TRBJ1-2, is DAGVTQSPTHLIKTRGQQVTLRCSPKSGHDTVSWYQQALGQGPQFIFQYYEEEERQRGNFPDRFSGHQFPNYSSELNVNALLLGDSALYLCASSSMTGSYGYTFGSGTRLTVV.

The chain uses TRBV4-1 and TRBJ2-1; D not resolved. Between the trimmed V and J ends, which lost 2 bases and 5 bases, there was a span of 10 bases. This CDR3 spans 14 amino acids. Looked up from germline, CDR1 is MGHRA and CDR2 is YSYEKL. As DNA, the CDR3 is TGCGCCAGCAGCCAATATCTAATAGACAATGAGCAGTTCTTC. It yields the protein CASSQYLIDNEQFF.

This chain uses TRBV6-1 with TRBJ1-3, with 7 bases aligning to TRBD1. Germline trimming cut 2 bases from V and 4 bases from J; bases unmatched to any gene: 2. The CDR3 sequence is 14 residues long. The germline gives CDR1 MNHNS, CDR2 SASEGT. The CDR3 spells CASSERGPGNTIYF. The CDR3 DNA reads as TGTGCCAGCAGTGAAAGGGGGCCCGGAAACACCATATATTTT.

The chain uses TRBV6-5 and TRBJ2-5; no firm D call. The germline V and J ends were trimmed by 4 bases and 4 bases, with 7 bases remaining between them. Germline CDR1 reads MNHEY; CDR2 reads SVGAGI. This CDR3 spans 12 amino acids. CDR3 in DNA: TGTGCCAGCAGTTCCCTACTAGAGACCCAGTACTTC. Protein product: CASSSLLETQYF.

The V gene is TRBV27, the J gene TRBJ2-2, with a tentative D call TRBD1 (5 bases). The CDR3 is 18 amino acids. Deletions cut 0 bases from V and 0 bases from J, with 14 bases between. Germline V gene lookup returns CDR1 MNHEY and CDR2 SMNVEV (reference sequence). For the CDR3, the DNA is TGTGCCAGCAGTTTATCGGTCTCAGGGCCTCCGAACACCGGGGAGCTGTTTTTT. The encoded protein is CASSLSVSGPPNTGELFF.

The chain is built from TRBV9 and TRBJ2-5; 8 nucleotides align to TRBD2. Germline V gene data show CDR1 as SGDLS and CDR2 as YYNGEE. The CDR3 runs to 15 residues. V trimming: 3 bases; J trimming: 1 base; junction bases outside the gene matches: 5. CDR3 sequence reads: CASSGGGGLQETQYF. In DNA, the CDR3 is TGTGCCAGCAGCGGAGGCGGGGGGCTCCAAGAGACCCAGTACTTC.

J is TRBJ2-7 and V is TRBV11-2; D is unclear. Trimming left V 5 bases short and J 0 bases short, with 5 bases between. Germline V gives CDR1 SGHAT, CDR2 FQNNGV. The CDR3 loop spans 12 amino acids. CDR3 nucleotide sequence: TGTGCCAGCAGCAAGAGCTCCTACGAGCAGTACTTC. It codes for CASSKSSYEQYF.

V gene TRBV7-2 combines with J gene TRBJ1-2, with D possibly TRBD1 on 6 matching bases. The CDR3 is made up of 14 amino acids. Germline V gives CDR1 SGHTA, CDR2 FQGNSA. V was cut by 2 bases and J by 6 bases, with 13 bases left in between. In DNA form, the CDR3 reads TGTGCCAGCAGCTTACAGGGGATGGGGGATGGCTACACCTTC. Amino acid sequence: CASSLQGMGDGYTF.

This chain links TRBV2 with TRBJ2-3; D possibly uses TRBD1 or TRBD2 (5 bases each). This CDR3 contains 14 residues. Deletions cut 1 base from V and 4 bases from J, with 9 bases between. In germline, CDR1 is SNHLY, CDR2 FYNNEI. The CDR3 loop reads CASSEGDLADTQYF. The CDR3 DNA reads TGTGCCAGCAGTGAAGGGGACCTGGCAGATACGCAGTATTTT. Filled out from reference TRBV2 and TRBJ2-3, the complete variable domain reads EPEVTQTPSHQVTQMGQEVILRCVPISNHLYFYWYRQILGQKVEFLVSFYNNEISEKSEIFDDQFSVERPDGSNFTLKIRSTKLEDSAMYFCASSEGDLADTQYFGPGTRLTVL.

The chain carries TRBV9 and TRBJ1-2, with 7 bases matching TRBD1. CDR3 length: 15 amino acids. CDR1 is SGDLS, CDR2 YYNGEE, per germline. V lost 1 base, J lost 8 bases, and 11 bases stayed unmatched. CDR3 sequence: CASSVSLQGSMGYTF. DNA for the CDR3: TGTGCCAGCAGCGTAAGCTTACAGGGGAGTATGGGCTACACCTTC.

The chain links TRBV9 to TRBJ2-7; the D gene could be TRBD1 or TRBD2 (5 bases each). The CDR3 consists of 15 residues. CDR1 and CDR2 from the germline V gene are SGDLS and YYNGEE. V shed 0 bases and J shed 7 bases, with 17 bases lying between them. The CDR3 loop is CASSVGFRDLEEQYF. The CDR3 DNA is TGTGCCAGCAGCGTAGGTTTCAGGGACCTTGAGGAGCAGTACTTC. Based on the CDR3 plus reference TRBV9 and TRBJ2-7, the full variable domain is DSGVTQTPKHLITATGQRVTLRCSPRSGDLSVYWYQQSLDQGLQFLIQYYNGEERAKGNILERFSAQQFPDLHSELNLSSLELGDSALYFCASSVGFRDLEEQYFGPGTRLTVT.

As concerns this clone: Other nucleotide sequences in the sample specify the same CDR3. The chain combines TRBV28 with TRBJ2-1; D possibly corresponds to TRBD1 (6 bases). The length of the CDR3 is 14 residues. The germline CDR1 and CDR2 sequences are MDHEN and SYDVKM. V was clipped by 3 bases and J by 1 base, with 7 bases between them. CDR3 nucleotides: TGTGCCAGCAGTTTCAGGGGTTCCTACAATGAGCAGTTCTTC. Its protein is CASSFRGSYNEQFF.

The rearrangement joins TRBV4-2 to TRBJ2-7; D is unresolved. CDR1 and CDR2 from the germline V gene are LGHNA and YNFKEQ. The length of the CDR3 is 15 residues. V was clipped by 0 bases and J by 4 bases, with 13 bases between them. DNA of the CDR3: TGTGCCAGCAGCCAAGATCTGGGCTTGGGTTACGAGCAGTACTTC. Residues: CASSQDLGLGYEQYF.

The genes are TRBV7-8 and TRBJ2-7, with D tentatively TRBD1 (6 bases). Trimming took off 3 bases at V and 0 bases at J, with 9 bases between the two ends. This CDR3 is 14 amino acids long. CDR1 SGHVS and CDR2 FQNEAQ come from the germline V gene. The CDR3 sequence is CASSFTGSSYEQYF. Written as DNA, the CDR3 is TGTGCCAGCAGCTTTACAGGGTCCTCCTACGAGCAGTACTTC.

As regards this clone: This same CDR3 is encoded by further DNA sequences in the sample. This rearrangement joins TRBV27 to TRBJ2-7, with TRBD2 matching over 8 bases. The J segment lost 0 bases and the V segment lost 6 bases, leaving 4 bases of the junction unmatched. CDR1 and CDR2 (germline): MNHEY, SMNVEV (reference sequence). CDR3 length equals 14 residues. As DNA, the CDR3 is TGTGCCAGCAGCCCGGGGGGGAGCTCCTACGAGCAGTACTTC. Amino acid sequence: CASSPGGSSYEQYF.

V gene TRBV11-2 combines with J gene TRBJ1-2; 12 positions match TRBD1. This CDR3 has 16 amino acids. J was trimmed by 6 bases and V by 5 bases; bases with no gene match: 10. The germline CDR1 and CDR2 sequences are SGHAT and FQNNGV. The CDR3, as DNA: TGTGCCAGCAGCCCGGGACAGGGGGCCCCTGCGGATGGCTACACCTTC. Amino acid sequence: CASSPGQGAPADGYTF.

CDR3 sequence: CASSSQGSTYQETQYF. The DNA for the CDR3 is TGTGCCAGCAGTTCACAGGGGTCGACGTACCAAGAGACCCAGTACTTC. This chain joins TRBV6-5 and TRBJ2-5; 7 positions agree with TRBD1. The CDR3 is 16 residues long. V shed 4 bases, J shed 0 bases, and the junction held 8 bases outside the gene matches. CDR1 is MNHEY and CDR2 is SVGAGI in the germline V gene.

The chain joins TRBV4-1 to TRBJ2-2; D unresolved. This CDR3 region has 15 residues. Germline-derived CDR1 and CDR2 are MGHRA and YSYEKL. Between the trimmed V and J ends, which lost 0 bases and 6 bases, there was a span of 11 bases. CDR3 in DNA: TGCGCCAGCAGCCAAGAGTGGGAACCGGCCGGGGAGCTGTTTTTT. Its translation is CASSQEWEPAGELFF.

This rearrangement joins TRBV5-1 to TRBJ2-3; possibly TRBD2 for D (5 bases). V lost 1 base and J 0 bases, leaving 15 bases between the germline ends. Per germline, CDR1 SGHRS and CDR2 YFSETQ. The CDR3 is 17 amino acids. The CDR3 is CASSLYGGAASTDTQYF. As DNA, the CDR3 is TGCGCCAGCAGCTTGTATGGCGGAGCGGCTAGCACAGATACGCAGTATTTT.

This sequence joins TRBV5-4 and TRBJ1-4; TRBD1 is a possible D gene (5 bases). This CDR3 comprises 16 residues. Germline V lookup: CDR1 SGHNT, CDR2 YYREEE (reference sequence). V lost 2 bases, J lost 3 bases, and 14 bases lay in between. Written as DNA, the CDR3 is TGTGCCAGCAGCTTAAAGGCGCAGGGAGCTAATGAAAAACTGTTTTTT. Encoded protein: CASSLKAQGANEKLFF.

For the CDR3, the DNA is TGTGCCAGCAGCGCCACAGGGAGCTCCTACAATGAGCAGTTCTTC. It yields the protein CASSATGSSYNEQFF. This chain uses TRBV7-9 with TRBJ2-1; D may be TRBD1 (6 bases). This CDR3 is 15 amino acids long. The germline V gene has CDR1 SEHNR and CDR2 FQNEAQ (reference sequence). V lost 5 bases, J lost 0 bases, and 11 bases lay in between.

V and J are TRBV4-1 and TRBJ2-1, with D hard to call. The CDR3 has 15 amino acids. V was clipped by 0 bases and J by 2 bases, with 8 bases between them. From germline, CDR1 is MGHRA and CDR2 YSYEKL. This CDR3 is CASSQDPPAYNEQFF. The CDR3, as DNA: TGCGCCAGCAGCCAAGATCCGCCCGCCTACAATGAGCAGTTCTTC.

The rearrangement joins TRBV19 to TRBJ2-3; the match to TRBD2 covers 8 bases. The CDR3 contains 15 residues. Per germline, CDR1 LNHDA and CDR2 SQIVND (reference sequence). V lost 6 bases and J lost 1; bases outside the gene matches: 6. The CDR3 reads CASRPGLGGTDTQYF. The CDR3 DNA reads TGTGCCAGTAGACCGGGACTAGGGGGCACAGATACGCAGTATTTT.

Remarks on this clone: The same CDR3 can be traced to other DNA sequences in this sample. The chain combines TRBV9 with TRBJ2-3; D gene unclear. CDR1 SGDLS and CDR2 YYNGEE come from the germline V gene. The CDR3 totals 13 residues. Trimming took 1 base from V and 3 from J, leaving 6 bases between them. CDR3 in DNA: TGTGCCAGCAGCGTACTATCTACAGATACGCAGTATTTT. Translation: CASSVLSTDTQYF.

The chain employs TRBV2 and TRBJ2-7; TRBD1 is a possible D gene (6 bases). This CDR3 contains 15 residues. Germline V gene data show CDR1 as SNHLY and CDR2 as FYNNEI. The V gene lost 3 bases and the J gene lost 0 bases, with 12 bases spanning the gap. The CDR3 DNA reads as TGTGCCAGCAGTGACCCGGGACAAAGCTCCTACGAGCAGTACTTC. It translates to CASSDPGQSSYEQYF.

Of note for this clone: The junction and the germline gene differ at one end; a read error may be behind it. The V gene is TRBV6-5, the J gene TRBJ2-7; D may be TRBD1 or TRBD2 (5 bases each). The CDR3 sequence is 14 residues long. Germline lookup yields CDR1 MNHEY and CDR2 SVGAGI. CDR3 loop: CASSAGTGTYEQCF. The DNA of the CDR3 is TGTGCCAGCAGTGCAGGGACGGGTACCTACGAGCAGTGCTTC.

This chain joins TRBV5-1 and TRBJ1-5, with a weak D call TRBD1 (5 bases). Between the trimmed V and J ends, which lost 2 bases and 5 bases, there was a span of 14 bases. Germline assignment: CDR1 SGHRS and CDR2 YFSETQ. The CDR3 length is 15 residues. The CDR3 protein is CASSFDGGSDQPQHF. CDR3 coding DNA: TGCGCCAGCAGCTTCGATGGGGGGAGCGATCAGCCCCAGCATTTT.

Worth noting for this clone: At the DNA level, this CDR3 is encoded by other sequences in the same sample as well. The chain is built from TRBV5-4 and TRBJ2-7; D not resolved. Germline V gene sequence: CDR1 SGHNT, CDR2 YYREEE (reference sequence). Trimming removed 1 base at V and 0 bases at J, with 5 bases between. The CDR3 has 13 residues. Here the CDR3 reads CASSLLSSYEQYF. CDR3 in DNA: TGTGCCAGCAGCTTGCTGAGCTCCTACGAGCAGTACTTC. Together with reference TRBV5-4 and TRBJ2-7, the CDR3 gives the full variable domain: ETGVTQSPTHLIKTRGQQVTLRCSSQSGHNTVSWYQQALGQGPQFIFQYYREEENGRGNFPPRFSGLQFPNYSSELNVNALELDDSALYLCASSLLSSYEQYFGPGTRLTVT.

This chain links TRBV7-9 with TRBJ2-1, with D uncertain. Germline V gene data show CDR1 as SEHNR and CDR2 as FQNEAQ (reference sequence). Trimming stripped 5 bases from V and 9 bases from J, with 17 bases between. This CDR3 region has 14 residues. CDR3 coding DNA: TGTGCCAGCAGCGCATATACATCCCAGAGTGAGCAGTTCTTC. Protein: CASSAYTSQSEQFF.